This TCR beta chain came from a study of blood T cell repertoires in COVID-19. It was during active infection that Seattle patients were enrolled and then longitudinally followed. Measured with immunoSEQ multiplex PCR; TCRdb has only the in-frame clones, and not every one. The sample carries fewer than 200,000 clones, roughly 79% recorded once. This TCR derives from a woman of 80 years or more with COVID-19, enrolled during active disease. Sequenced sample: peripheral blood.

CDR3: CASSLAVASGPTGELFF. Here the CDR3 DNA reads TGTGCCAGCAGCTTGGCCGTGGCTAGCGGGCCAACCGGGGAGCTGTTTTTT. This chain links TRBV5-4 with TRBJ2-2, with 8 bases matching TRBD2. The CDR3 covers 17 residues. V lost 0 bases, J lost 5 bases, and 9 bases stayed unmatched. Germline lookup yields CDR1 SGHNT and CDR2 YYREEE (reference sequence). The full variable domain, completed using reference TRBV5-4 and TRBJ2-2, is ETGVTQSPTHLIKTRGQQVTLRCSSQSGHNTVSWYQQALGQGPQFIFQYYREEENGRGNFPPRFSGLQFPNYSSELNVNALELDDSALYLCASSLAVASGPTGELFFGEGSRLTVL.